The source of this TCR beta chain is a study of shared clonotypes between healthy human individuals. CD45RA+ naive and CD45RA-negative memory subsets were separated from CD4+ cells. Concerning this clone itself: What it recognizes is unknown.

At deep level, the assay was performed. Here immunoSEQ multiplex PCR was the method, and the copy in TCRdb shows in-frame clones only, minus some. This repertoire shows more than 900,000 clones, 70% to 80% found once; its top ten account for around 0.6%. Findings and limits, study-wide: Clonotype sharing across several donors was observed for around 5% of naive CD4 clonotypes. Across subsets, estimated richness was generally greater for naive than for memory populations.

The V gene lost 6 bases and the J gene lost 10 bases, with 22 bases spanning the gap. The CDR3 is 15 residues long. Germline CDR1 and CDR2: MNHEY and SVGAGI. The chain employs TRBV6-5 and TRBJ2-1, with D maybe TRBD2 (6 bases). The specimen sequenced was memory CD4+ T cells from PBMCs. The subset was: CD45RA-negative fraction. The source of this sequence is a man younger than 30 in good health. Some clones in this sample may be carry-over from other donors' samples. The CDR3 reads CASSRILGLIGEQFF. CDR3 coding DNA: TGTGCCAGCAGCCGAATCCTGGGACTTATAGGCGAGCAGTTCTTC.